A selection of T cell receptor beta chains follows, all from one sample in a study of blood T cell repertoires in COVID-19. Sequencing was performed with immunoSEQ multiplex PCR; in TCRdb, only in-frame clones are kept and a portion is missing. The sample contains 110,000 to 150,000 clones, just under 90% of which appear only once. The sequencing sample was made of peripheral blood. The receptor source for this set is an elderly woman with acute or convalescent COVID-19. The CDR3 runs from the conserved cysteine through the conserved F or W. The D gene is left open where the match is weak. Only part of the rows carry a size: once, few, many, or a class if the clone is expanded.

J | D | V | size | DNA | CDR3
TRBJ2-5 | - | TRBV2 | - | TGTGCCAGCAGTGCGCAGAAAGAGACCCAGTACTTC | CASSAQKETQYF
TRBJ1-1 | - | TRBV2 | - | TGTGCCAGCAGTGCCCGACAGGTGGCGTTGGTAACTTTCTTT | CASSARQVALVTFF
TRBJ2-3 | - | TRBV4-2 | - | TGTGCCAGCAGCCACCTGGAGGGGCGTGGAACAGATACGCAGTATTTT | CASSHLEGRGTDTQYF
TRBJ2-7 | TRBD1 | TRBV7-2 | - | TGTGCCAGCAGCTTATCGGGACAGTACGAGCAGTACTTC | CASSLSGQYEQYF
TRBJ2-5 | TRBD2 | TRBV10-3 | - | TGTGCCATCAGTGAGTCCCCTGGCGGGGGGGCGGAAGAGACCCAGTACTTC | CAISESPGGGAEETQYF
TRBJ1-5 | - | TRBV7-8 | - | TGTGCCAGCCGAGAGTTCTCTGGTCGGGACACCAATCAGCCCCAGCATTTT | CASREFSGRDTNQPQHF
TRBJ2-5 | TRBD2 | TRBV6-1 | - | TGTGCCAGCAGTGGAGCGGGGGGGCGGGAGACCCAGTACTTC | CASSGAGGRETQYF
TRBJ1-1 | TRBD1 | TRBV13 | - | TGTGCCAGCAGCTCGAACAGGGGCCTGGCTGAAGCTTTCTTT | CASSSNRGLAEAFF
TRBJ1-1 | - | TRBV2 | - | TGTGCCAGCAGTGACGGTCCGAGAACTGAAGCTTTCTTT | CASSDGPRTEAFF
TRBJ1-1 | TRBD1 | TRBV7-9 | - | TGTGCCAGCAGCCCGGGGACAGGGCGGCCCGGGGGCACTGAAGCTTTCTTT | CASSPGTGRPGGTEAFF
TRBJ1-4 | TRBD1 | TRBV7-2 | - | TGTGCCAGCAGCCCCCGACAGGGACACGAAAAACTGTTTTTT | CASSPRQGHEKLFF
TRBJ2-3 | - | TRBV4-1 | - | TGCGCCAGCAGACCAGGGGGAGGCACTAGCACAGATACGCAGTATTTT | CASRPGGGTSTDTQYF
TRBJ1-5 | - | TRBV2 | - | TGTGCCAGCAGTGAAAGGAGGACGGATCAGCCCCAGCATTTT | CASSERRTDQPQHF
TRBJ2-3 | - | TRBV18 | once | TGTGCCAGCTCACCAGGCACCACAGATACGCAGTATTTT | CASSPGTTDTQYF
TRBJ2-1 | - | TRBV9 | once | TGTGCCAGCAGCGCGTCGCAGGGTAATGAGCAGTTCTTC | CASSASQGNEQFF
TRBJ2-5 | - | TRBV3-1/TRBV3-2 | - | TGTGCCAGCAGGTACGGGTGGCAAGAGACCCAGTACTTC | CASRYGWQETQYF
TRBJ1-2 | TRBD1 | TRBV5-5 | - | TGTGCCAGCAGCTTCCAAGCGAGGGACAGGGGGCCCAATGGCTACACCTTC | CASSFQARDRGPNGYTF
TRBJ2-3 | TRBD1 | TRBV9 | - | TGTGCCAGCAGCCTTGGGACAGGGGAAGGGACAGATACGCAGTATTTT | CASSLGTGEGTDTQYF
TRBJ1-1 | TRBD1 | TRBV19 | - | TGTGCCAGTGGACAGGGGGCGGACACTGAAGCTTTCTTT | CASGQGADTEAFF
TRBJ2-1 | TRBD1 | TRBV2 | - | TGTGCCAGCAGAAGGGACAGGGGGAAGAATGAGCAGTTCTTC | CASRRDRGKNEQFF
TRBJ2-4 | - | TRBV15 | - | TGTGCCACCAGCAGTGGCAGGGCAAACATTCAGTACTTC | CATSSGRANIQYF
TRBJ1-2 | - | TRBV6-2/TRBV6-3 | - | TGTGCCAGCAGTTACTTGGCAACCTATGGCTACACCTTC | CASSYLATYGYTF
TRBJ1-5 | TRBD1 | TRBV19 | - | TGTGCCAGTAGTGCGGACAGGGCAGTCAATCAGCCCCAGCATTTT | CASSADRAVNQPQHF
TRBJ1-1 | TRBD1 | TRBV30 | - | TGTGCCTGGCAACGGGACAGGAACACTGAAGCTTTCTTT | CAWQRDRNTEAFF
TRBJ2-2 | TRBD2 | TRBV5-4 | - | TGTGCCAGCAGCCAACGCCTAGCGGGCAACACCGGGGAGCTGTTTTTT | CASSQRLAGNTGELFF
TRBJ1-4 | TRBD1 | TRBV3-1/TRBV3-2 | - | TGTGCCAGCAGCCAACCGGGACAGGGAGATGAAAAACTGTTTTTT | CASSQPGQGDEKLFF
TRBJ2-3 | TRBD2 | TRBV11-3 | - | TGTGCCAGCAGCTCCTCCGCGGGTAGCGGGGGTACAGATACGCAGTATTTT | CASSSSAGSGGTDTQYF
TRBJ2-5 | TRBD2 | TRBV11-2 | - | TGTGCCAGCAGCTTAATAGCGGGGGGCCAAGAGACCCAGTACTTC | CASSLIAGGQETQYF
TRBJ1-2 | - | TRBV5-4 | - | TGTGCCAGCAGCACAAAGTTTGGCAGCGGCTATGGCTACACCTTC | CASSTKFGSGYGYTF
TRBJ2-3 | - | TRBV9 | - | TGTGCCAGCAGCGTAGTTCAGGGCGGCACAGATACGCAGTATTTT | CASSVVQGGTDTQYF
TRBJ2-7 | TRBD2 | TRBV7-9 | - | TGTGCCAGCAGCTTAGCGGGACTAGCGGGGGAGCAGTACTTC | CASSLAGLAGEQYF
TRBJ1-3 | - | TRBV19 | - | TGTGCCAGTAGTATCATCCGGGACTCAGGAAACACCATATATTTT | CASSIIRDSGNTIYF
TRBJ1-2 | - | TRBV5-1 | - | TGCGCCAGCAGCTTGGGACAGGCGTCCTACGGCTACACCTTC | CASSLGQASYGYTF
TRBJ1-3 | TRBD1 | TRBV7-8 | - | TGTGCCAGCAGCCACAGGGGCGCCAAGCCTGGAAACACCATATATTTT | CASSHRGAKPGNTIYF
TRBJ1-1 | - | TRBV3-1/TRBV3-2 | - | TGTGCCAGCAGCCGGGGACACGGGTATGAAGCTTTCTTT | CASSRGHGYEAFF
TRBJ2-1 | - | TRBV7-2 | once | TGTGCCAGCAGCTCGACAGGTCGGTCCTACAATGAGCAGTTCTTC | CASSSTGRSYNEQFF
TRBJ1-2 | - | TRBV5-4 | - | TGTGCCAGCAGCTCGTACACTGGAGGGGACTATGGCTACACCTTC | CASSSYTGGDYGYTF
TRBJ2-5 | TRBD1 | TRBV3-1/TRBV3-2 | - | TGTGCCAGCAGCCGAAAGACCGGGACAGCTCAAGAGACCCAGTACTTC | CASSRKTGTAQETQYF
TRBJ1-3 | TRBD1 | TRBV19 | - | TGTGCCAGTAGTAACGACAGGGGCCCTGGAAACACCATATATTTT | CASSNDRGPGNTIYF
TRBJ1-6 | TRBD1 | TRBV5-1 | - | TGCGCCAGCACTCCCCGAGGGGCAGGGGGAGGCTCACCCCTCCACTTT | CASTPRGAGGGSPLHF
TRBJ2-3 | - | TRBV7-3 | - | TGTGCCAGCAGCTCATCGGGGTCGGGAGTTCAAGGCACAGATACGCAGTATTTT | CASSSSGSGVQGTDTQYF
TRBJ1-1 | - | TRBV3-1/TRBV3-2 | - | TGTGCCAGCAGTAATCGCAGGGTGAACACTGAAGCTTTCTTT | CASSNRRVNTEAFF